This entry is about one T cell receptor beta chain. The data originate from a study of cytomegalovirus exposure and HLA in healthy donors. PCR amplification relied on 60 Vbeta primers (plus 13 Jbeta primers). Sequencing used immunoSEQ multiplex PCR; TCRdb keeps in-frame clones, though not all of them. Here the sample spans about 150,000 clones, 65% to 85% being singletons. The germline V gene encodes CDR1 SEHNR and CDR2 FQNEAQ (reference sequence). V lost 5 bases, J lost 6 bases, and 8 bases stayed unmatched. CDR3 length: 15 residues. This clonotype was obtained from a male donor in good health and CMV-seropositive. What was sequenced was PBMCs. The chain is built from TRBV7-9 and TRBJ2-3; 10 nucleotides align to TRBD2. The CDR3 here is CASSTASGSYDTQYF. CDR3 coding DNA: TGTGCCAGCAGCACTGCTAGCGGGAGTTATGATACGCAGTATTTT.